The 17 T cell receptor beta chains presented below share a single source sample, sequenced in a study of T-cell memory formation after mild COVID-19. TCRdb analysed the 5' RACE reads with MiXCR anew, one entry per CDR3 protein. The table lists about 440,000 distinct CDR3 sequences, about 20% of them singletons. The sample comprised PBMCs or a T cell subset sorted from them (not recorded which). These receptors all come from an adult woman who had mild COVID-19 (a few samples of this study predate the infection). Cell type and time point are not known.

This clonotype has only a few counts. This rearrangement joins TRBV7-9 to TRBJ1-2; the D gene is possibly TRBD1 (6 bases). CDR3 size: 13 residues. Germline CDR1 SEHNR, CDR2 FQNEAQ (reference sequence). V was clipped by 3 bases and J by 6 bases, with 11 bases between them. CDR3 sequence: CASSFSGVDGYTF. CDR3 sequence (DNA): TGTGCCAGCAGCTTTTCAGGGGTTGATGGCTACACCTTC.

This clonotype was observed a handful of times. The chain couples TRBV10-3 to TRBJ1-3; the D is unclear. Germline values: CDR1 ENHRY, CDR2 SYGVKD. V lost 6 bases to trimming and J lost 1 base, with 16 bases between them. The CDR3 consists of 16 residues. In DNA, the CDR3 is TGTGCCATCAGCGGAAGCATTCTCTCATCTGGAAACACCATATATTTT. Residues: CAISGSILSSGNTIYF.

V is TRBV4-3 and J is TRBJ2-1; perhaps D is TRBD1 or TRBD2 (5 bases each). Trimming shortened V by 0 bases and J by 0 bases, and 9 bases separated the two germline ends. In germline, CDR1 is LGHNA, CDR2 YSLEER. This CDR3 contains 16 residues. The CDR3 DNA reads TGCGCCAGCAGCCAAGACTCAGGGAGCTCCTACAATGAGCAGTTCTTC. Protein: CASSQDSGSSYNEQFF.

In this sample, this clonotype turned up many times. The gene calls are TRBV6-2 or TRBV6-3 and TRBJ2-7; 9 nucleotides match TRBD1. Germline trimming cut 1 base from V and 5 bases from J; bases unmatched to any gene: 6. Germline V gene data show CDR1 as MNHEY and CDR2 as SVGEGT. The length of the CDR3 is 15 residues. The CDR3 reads CASSYYGQGYDEQYF. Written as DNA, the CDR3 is TGTGCCAGCAGTTACTATGGACAGGGGTACGACGAGCAGTACTTC.

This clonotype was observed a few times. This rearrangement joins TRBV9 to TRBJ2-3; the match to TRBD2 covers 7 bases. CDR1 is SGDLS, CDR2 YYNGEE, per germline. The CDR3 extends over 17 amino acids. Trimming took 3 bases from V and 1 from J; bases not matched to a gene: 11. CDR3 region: CASSERTGTTGTDTQYF. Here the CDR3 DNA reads TGTGCCAGCAGCGAGAGAACCGGGACTACCGGCACAGATACGCAGTATTTT.

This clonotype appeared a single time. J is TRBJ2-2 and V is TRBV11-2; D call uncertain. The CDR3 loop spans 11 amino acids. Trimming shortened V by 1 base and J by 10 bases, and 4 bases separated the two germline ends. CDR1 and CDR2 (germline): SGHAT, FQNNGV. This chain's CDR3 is CASSLVEELFF. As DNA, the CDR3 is TGTGCCAGCAGCTTAGTAGAGGAGCTGTTTTTT.

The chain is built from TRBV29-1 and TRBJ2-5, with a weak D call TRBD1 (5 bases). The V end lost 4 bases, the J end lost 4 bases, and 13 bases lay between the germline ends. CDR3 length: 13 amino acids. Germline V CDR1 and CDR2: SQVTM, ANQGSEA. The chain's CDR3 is CSVVSRVAETQYF. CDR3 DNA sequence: TGCAGCGTTGTGTCCAGGGTGGCAGAGACCCAGTACTTC.

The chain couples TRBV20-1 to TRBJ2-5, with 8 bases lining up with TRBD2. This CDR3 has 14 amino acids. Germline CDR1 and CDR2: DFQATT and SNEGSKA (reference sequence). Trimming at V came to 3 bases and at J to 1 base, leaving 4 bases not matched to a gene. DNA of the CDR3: TGCAGTGCTAGGGTACTAGCGGTCCAAGAGACCCAGTACTTC. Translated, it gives CSARVLAVQETQYF.

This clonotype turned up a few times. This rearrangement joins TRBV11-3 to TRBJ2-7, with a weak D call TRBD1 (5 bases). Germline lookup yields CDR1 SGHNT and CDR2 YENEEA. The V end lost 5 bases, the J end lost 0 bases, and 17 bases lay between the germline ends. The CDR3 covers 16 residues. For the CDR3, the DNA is TGTGCCAGCAGCCGCCTGACAGATTCAAGCTCCTACGAGCAGTACTTC. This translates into CASSRLTDSSSYEQYF.

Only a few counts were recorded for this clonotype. This CDR3 reads CASSEVAGRNNSPLHF. Written as DNA, the CDR3 is TGTGCCAGCAGTGAGGTGGCCGGGAGGAATAATTCACCCCTCCACTTT. The chain combines TRBV6-4 with TRBJ1-6; no reliable D call. There are 16 residues in the CDR3. CDR1 MRHNA and CDR2 SNTAGT come from the germline V gene. With 3 bases removed from V and 5 bases from J, the gap between germline ends came to 14 bases.

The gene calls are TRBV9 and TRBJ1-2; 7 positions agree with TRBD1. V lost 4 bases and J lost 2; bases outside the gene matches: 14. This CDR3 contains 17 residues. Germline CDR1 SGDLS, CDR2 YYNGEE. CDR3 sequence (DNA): TGTGCCAGCAGCCATGACCCAGGACAGGCAAGGAACTATGGCTACACCTTC. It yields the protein CASSHDPGQARNYGYTF. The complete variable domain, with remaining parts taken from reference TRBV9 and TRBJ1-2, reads DSGVTQTPKHLITATGQRVTLRCSPRSGDLSVYWYQQSLDQGLQFLIQYYNGEERAKGNILERFSAQQFPDLHSELNLSSLELGDSALYFCASSHDPGQARNYGYTFGSGTRLTVV.

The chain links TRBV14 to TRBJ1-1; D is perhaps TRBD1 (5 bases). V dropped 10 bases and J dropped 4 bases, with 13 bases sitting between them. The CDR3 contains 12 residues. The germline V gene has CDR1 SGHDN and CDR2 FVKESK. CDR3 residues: CATKRGVTEAFF. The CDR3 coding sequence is TGTGCCACCAAGAGGGGCGTCACTGAAGCTTTCTTT.

CDR3 in amino acids: CASSQGTAIHGYTF. CDR3 nucleotide sequence: TGCGCCAGCAGCCAAGGGACGGCAATCCATGGCTACACCTTC. The rearrangement uses TRBV4-1 and TRBJ1-2; D not resolved. Trimming removed 1 base from V and 6 bases from J, with 12 bases in between. Germline loops: CDR1 MGHRA, CDR2 YSYEKL. The CDR3 is 14 amino acids.

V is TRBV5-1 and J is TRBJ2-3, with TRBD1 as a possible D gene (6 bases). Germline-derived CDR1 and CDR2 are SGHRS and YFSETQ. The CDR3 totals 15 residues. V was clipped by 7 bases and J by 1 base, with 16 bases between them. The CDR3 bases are TGCGCCAGCGGCCAGCGGACAGACGGCACAGATACGCAGTATTTT. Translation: CASGQRTDGTDTQYF.

The CDR3 sequence: CASSLAPTGEQFF. In nucleotides, the CDR3 is TGTGCCAGCAGCTTAGCTCCTACTGGTGAGCAGTTCTTC. This chain uses TRBV11-1 with TRBJ2-1; D call uncertain. The CDR3 contains 13 residues. CDR1 SGHAT and CDR2 FQDESV come from the germline V gene (reference sequence). Trimming pared 0 bases from V and 9 bases from J, leaving 9 bases between.

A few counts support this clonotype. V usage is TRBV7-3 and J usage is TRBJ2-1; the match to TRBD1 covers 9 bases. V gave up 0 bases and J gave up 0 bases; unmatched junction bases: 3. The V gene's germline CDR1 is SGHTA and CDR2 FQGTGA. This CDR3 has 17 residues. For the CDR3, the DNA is TGTGCCAGCAGCTTAACCGGACAGGGGAGCTCCTACAATGAGCAGTTCTTC. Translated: CASSLTGQGSSYNEQFF.

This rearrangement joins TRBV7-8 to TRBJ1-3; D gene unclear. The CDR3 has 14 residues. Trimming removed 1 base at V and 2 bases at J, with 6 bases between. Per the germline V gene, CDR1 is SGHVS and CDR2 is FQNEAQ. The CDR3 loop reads CASSLERAGNTIYF. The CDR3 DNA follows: TGTGCCAGCAGCTTAGAGAGGGCTGGAAACACCATATATTTT.